A single sample gave rise to the 17 T cell receptor beta chains below, sequenced in a study of T cells after yellow fever vaccination. MiXCR was run by TCRdb on the 5' RACE reads, yielding one entry per CDR3 protein. The sample carries 150,000 to 200,000 distinct CDR3 sequences, roughly 11% recorded once. This material consisted of CD8+ T cells sorted from PBMCs, taken 15 days after the yellow fever booster vaccination. The source of these receptors is a man aged 18 to 30 who received the YFV17D yellow fever vaccine.

The chain recombines TRBV12-3 or TRBV12-4 with TRBJ1-1; TRBD1 agrees at 7 bases. The CDR3 sequence is 12 residues long. The trim removed 3 bases at V and 6 bases at J, leaving 1 base unmatched. The CDR3 sequence is CASSFTGAEAFF. Here the CDR3 DNA reads TGTGCCAGCAGTTTCACAGGGGCTGAAGCTTTCTTT.

This clonotype appeared a few times. The V call is TRBV28, the J call TRBJ1-5; 9 bases agree with TRBD1. V shed 7 bases, J shed 6 bases, and the junction held 7 bases outside the gene matches. CDR1 and CDR2 (germline): MDHEN, SYDVKM. The CDR3 is 14 amino acids. For the CDR3, the DNA is TGTGCCAGCAAAAGGGGGACAGGGTCTCAGCCCCAGCATTTT. It is translated as CASKRGTGSQPQHF.

This clonotype was counted ten times or more. CDR3 DNA sequence: TGCAGTGCTTCTAGTGTCCCCTACAATGAGCAGTTCTTC. Translation gives CSASSVPYNEQFF. The rearrangement joins TRBV20-1 to TRBJ2-1, with no clear D. The CDR3 totals 13 residues. V was trimmed by 5 bases and J by 2 bases, leaving 10 bases between them. Germline V CDR1 and CDR2: DFQATT, SNEGSKA (reference sequence).

The rearrangement links TRBV29-1 to TRBJ1-4; D is perhaps TRBD1 (6 bases). The CDR3 consists of 13 residues. Germline lookup yields CDR1 SQVTM and CDR2 ANQGSEA. V was trimmed by 6 bases and J by 10 bases, leaving 18 bases between them. The CDR3 protein is CSVMTGARTKLFF. The CDR3 DNA follows: TGCAGCGTAATGACAGGTGCCCGTACAAAACTGTTTTTT.

The rearrangement joins TRBV12-3 or TRBV12-4 to TRBJ1-5; 7 bases are shared with TRBD1. The CDR3 consists of 16 residues. J was trimmed by 8 bases and V by 5 bases; bases with no gene match: 15. For the CDR3, the DNA is TGTGCCAGCAGTCCACTCCCTTATACAGGGGCGAAGCCCCAGCATTTT. It translates to CASSPLPYTGAKPQHF.

This clonotype was seen at least ten times. J is TRBJ2-1 and V is TRBV6-2 or TRBV6-3; TRBD2 matches at 8 bases. V lost 4 bases, J lost 2 bases, and 4 bases stayed unmatched. The CDR3 has 15 residues. Germline V lookup: CDR1 MNHEY, CDR2 SVGEGT. The CDR3 DNA reads as TGTGCCAGCAGTTTTCGGGGGGGCCCCTACAATGAGCAGTTCTTC. It codes for CASSFRGGPYNEQFF.

The J gene is TRBJ2-6, the V gene TRBV4-1; tentatively, D is TRBD1 (5 bases). The V end lost 1 base, the J end lost 2 bases, and 9 bases lay between the germline ends. CDR1 is MGHRA and CDR2 is YSYEKL in the germline V gene. There are 16 residues in the CDR3. CDR3 region: CASSQVVGAGANVLTF. CDR3 nucleotides: TGCGCCAGCAGCCAAGTCGTAGGGGCTGGGGCCAACGTCCTGACTTTC.

The chain has TRBV15 and TRBJ2-1, with D possibly matching TRBD1 (6 bases). V was trimmed by 8 bases and J by 9 bases, leaving 11 bases between them. CDR3 length: 11 residues. From germline, CDR1 is LNHNV and CDR2 YYDKDF (reference sequence). As DNA, the CDR3 is TGTGCCACCGGAACAGGGATTGAGCAGTTCTTC. Translating gives CATGTGIEQFF.

This clonotype has a count of ten or more. One end of the junction varies from germline; a read error may be responsible. V gene TRBV7-3 combines with J gene TRBJ2-3; D tentatively fits TRBD1 or TRBD2 (6 bases each). The CDR3 runs to 15 residues. The germline V gene encodes CDR1 SGHTA and CDR2 FQGTGA. The CDR3 bases are TGTGCCAGCAGCCTAACGATGGGGGGCGCAGATACGCAGTATTTT. Protein sequence: CASSLTMGGADTQYF.

V and J are TRBV2 and TRBJ2-7; D gene uncertain. The germline V and J ends were trimmed by 1 base and 1 base, with 8 bases remaining between them. This CDR3 has 14 amino acids. The germline V gene has CDR1 SNHLY and CDR2 FYNNEI. The CDR3 is CASSEVDVSYEQYV. DNA for the CDR3: TGTGCCAGCAGTGAAGTGGATGTTTCCTACGAGCAGTACGTC.

This clonotype was picked up many times. V gene TRBV11-2 combines with J gene TRBJ2-1, with D unresolved. CDR1 and CDR2 (germline): SGHAT, FQNNGV. The CDR3 is 14 residues long. The V and J ends lost 0 bases and 3 bases respectively, with 6 bases between them. The CDR3 reads CASSLEQIYNEQFF. Here the CDR3 DNA reads TGTGCCAGCAGCTTAGAGCAAATCTACAATGAGCAGTTCTTC.

This clonotype has more than one count but fewer than ten. The chain carries TRBV12-3 or TRBV12-4 and TRBJ1-6; 7 nucleotides match TRBD1. The J segment lost 7 bases and the V segment lost 5 bases, leaving 8 bases of the junction unmatched. The CDR3 has 15 amino acids. The CDR3 DNA reads as TGTGCCAGCAGTGTTTCGGGACAGTCCAATTCACCCCTCCACTTT. Translated: CASSVSGQSNSPLHF.

In its sample, this clonotype was seen a few times. The J gene is TRBJ2-7, the V gene TRBV7-3; possible D gene TRBD2, 5 bases. V was cut by 0 bases and J by 1 base, with 10 bases left in between. Germline lookup yields CDR1 SGHTA and CDR2 FQGTGA. CDR3 length: 15 residues. The CDR3 nucleotides are TGTGCCAGCAGCTTAACCCCCGGACTGTCCTACGAGCAGTACTTC. Its translation is CASSLTPGLSYEQYF.

V gene TRBV10-3 combines with J gene TRBJ1-2; 8 nucleotides match TRBD1. The germline CDR1 and CDR2 sequences are ENHRY and SYGVKD. V lost 4 bases, J lost 7 bases, and 5 bases stayed unmatched. This CDR3 has 13 amino acids. The CDR3, as DNA: TGTGCCATCAGTGCAACAGGGGGAAGTGGCTACACCTTC. Amino acids: CAISATGGSGYTF.

This clonotype was counted between two and nine times. V and J are TRBV27 and TRBJ2-7; possibly TRBD1 or TRBD2 for D (5 bases each). The CDR3 totals 14 residues. Trimming removed 0 bases from V and 4 bases from J, with 10 bases in between. Per germline, CDR1 MNHEY and CDR2 SMNVEV (reference sequence). The CDR3 loop reads CASSLSAGTYEQYF. CDR3 in DNA: TGTGCCAGCAGTTTATCGGCAGGGACGTACGAGCAGTACTTC.

This clonotype was found a few times. The CDR3 DNA follows: TGTGCCAGCAGCCCCGGGCAGGGCCTCAATGAGCAGTTCTTC. This encodes CASSPGQGLNEQFF. V gene TRBV9 combines with J gene TRBJ2-1; possible D gene TRBD1, 5 bases. This CDR3 has 14 residues. The V end lost 4 bases, the J end lost 6 bases, and 14 bases lay between the germline ends. Germline V lookup: CDR1 SGDLS, CDR2 YYNGEE.

This clonotype was counted ten times or more. The V and J genes are TRBV12-3 or TRBV12-4 and TRBJ2-7; D uncertain. CDR3 size: 12 residues. V gave up 5 bases and J gave up 6 bases, with 11 bases separating them. Here the CDR3 DNA reads TGTGCCAGCAGTCTAGGGCTGGGCGAGCAGTACTTC. Its protein is CASSLGLGEQYF.